This T cell receptor beta chain was identified during a study of CD8+ T cells in alopecia areata (dated by TCRdb to between 2018 and 2020). Looking at the study overall: Treated patients were enrolled in an open-label pilot trial of oral tofacitinib, 5 to 10 mg twice daily, for moderate-to-severe alopecia areata. Biopsies were taken from tofacitinib-treated patients at baseline and again at 4 and 24 weeks into treatment, and several of those patients also had a later scalp biopsy. Tofacitinib was given for 6 to 18 months, followed by 6 months of follow-up off drug to assess delayed response and recurrence. RNA was extracted with the PAXgene miRNA kit for fixed scalp, the miRNeasy kit for PBMCs, and the RNeasy kit for mouse skin. The SALT score, which quantifies the percentage of affected scalp surface area, was used to measure disease severity in treated patients. High-throughput TCRbeta sequencing was used to examine T cell clonal expansion in alopecia areata in both the C3H/HeJ mouse model and human patients. Human TCRbeta sequencing covered scalp tissue and sorted CD4+ and CD8+ peripheral blood T cells from patchy and totalis/universalis alopecia areata patients and healthy controls. immunoSEQ multiplex PCR using 35 Vbeta forward primers and 13 Jbeta reverse primers was used to amplify TCRbeta CDR3 regions. Scalp clonality was compared among normal scalp (n=4), patchy alopecia areata scalp (n=8), and alopecia totalis/universalis scalp (n=8). Points the paper makes about the study in general: Because the treated cohort was small and included a single nonresponder, larger studies are needed to assess links between baseline CD8+ expansion and response. Many expanded lesional clones were found to persist in scalp and blood during tofacitinib treatment, and relapse after treatment cessation may be partly explained by this persistence. Higher clonality and more expanded CD8+ clones were observed in lesional scalp than in normal scalp, particularly in alopecia totalis/universalis, a finding suggestive of antigenic drive. Unlike mouse skin, which is dominated by gammadelta T cells, normal human skin has resident alphabeta T cells that are also sequenced, and this complicates analysis of the scalp TCR repertoire. Tofacitinib significantly decreased scalp clonality and the number of expanded CD8+ clones among the top 100 scalp clones. TCR sequences shared between patients were less clear than in mice, possibly partly because of HLA diversity in the patient population.

Library prep was done by the immunoSEQ multiplex PCR assay. For TCR sequencing, RNA was extracted from every sample and reverse transcribed into cDNA to serve as template. SuperScript III was used for first-strand cDNA synthesis, primed with a 2:1 mix of oligo-dT and random hexamers. A synthetic immune receptor repertoire was used to gauge amplification bias, and whatever bias remained was removed computationally. In the source study's methods: After raw reads were preprocessed to remove errors, the CDR3 was defined following IMGT conventions as running from the conserved cysteine to phenylalanine. To get clonality, Shannon entropy was normalized by log2 of the number of productive unique TCRs and the result was subtracted from 1. CD4 or CD8 identity of scalp clones was inferred by cross-referencing scalp TCRbeta sequences with sorted blood CD4 and CD8 repertoires. Imported from immuneACCESS, the table was reduced by TCRdb to in-frame sequences with V and J called. These copies leave out some clones; in studies compared against another copy, an unresolved V gene accounts for under half, and the cause of the remainder is not known. That table supplies the V and J calls and clone size; D and trimming were determined from the DNA. Recorded for this sample are 200,000 to 250,000 clones; approximately 47% of them occurred a single time. 2.6% of the sample is taken by the ten largest.

As for this clone: Its antigen is currently not known. Per-base qualities were not stored, and no clone one base away is much larger.

V is clipped by 4 bases and J by 6 bases, and the sequence between their germline boundaries is 18 bases long. Reading from cysteine to phenylalanine, the CDR3 counts 15 amino acids. Just CDR3 DNA is preserved here, 45 bases in frame from base 1. Based on the germline V gene, the CDR1 and CDR2 sequences are SGHDT and YYEEEE. The treatment or condition tag for this specimen amounts to: oral pan-JAK inhibitor, 5-10 mg twice daily. Lesional scalp punch biopsies and peripheral blood were obtained from alopecia areata patients. PBMCs were isolated by density centrifugation and stained for CD3, CD4 and CD8, and CD4+ and CD8+ T cells were sorted on a FACSAria.

The sample was CD4+ T cells sorted from blood, taken at roughly week 36, from a patient treated with tofacitinib. The receptor was isolated from a human donor with alopecia areata. The rearrangement combines TRBV5-6 with TRBJ2-3; the D gene is perhaps TRBD2, on 5 matching bases. The encoded CDR3 is CASSLPGEGVDTQYF. The nucleotide sequence reads as follows: TGTGCCAGCAGCCTGCCAGGAGAGGGAGTGGATACGCAGTATTTT.